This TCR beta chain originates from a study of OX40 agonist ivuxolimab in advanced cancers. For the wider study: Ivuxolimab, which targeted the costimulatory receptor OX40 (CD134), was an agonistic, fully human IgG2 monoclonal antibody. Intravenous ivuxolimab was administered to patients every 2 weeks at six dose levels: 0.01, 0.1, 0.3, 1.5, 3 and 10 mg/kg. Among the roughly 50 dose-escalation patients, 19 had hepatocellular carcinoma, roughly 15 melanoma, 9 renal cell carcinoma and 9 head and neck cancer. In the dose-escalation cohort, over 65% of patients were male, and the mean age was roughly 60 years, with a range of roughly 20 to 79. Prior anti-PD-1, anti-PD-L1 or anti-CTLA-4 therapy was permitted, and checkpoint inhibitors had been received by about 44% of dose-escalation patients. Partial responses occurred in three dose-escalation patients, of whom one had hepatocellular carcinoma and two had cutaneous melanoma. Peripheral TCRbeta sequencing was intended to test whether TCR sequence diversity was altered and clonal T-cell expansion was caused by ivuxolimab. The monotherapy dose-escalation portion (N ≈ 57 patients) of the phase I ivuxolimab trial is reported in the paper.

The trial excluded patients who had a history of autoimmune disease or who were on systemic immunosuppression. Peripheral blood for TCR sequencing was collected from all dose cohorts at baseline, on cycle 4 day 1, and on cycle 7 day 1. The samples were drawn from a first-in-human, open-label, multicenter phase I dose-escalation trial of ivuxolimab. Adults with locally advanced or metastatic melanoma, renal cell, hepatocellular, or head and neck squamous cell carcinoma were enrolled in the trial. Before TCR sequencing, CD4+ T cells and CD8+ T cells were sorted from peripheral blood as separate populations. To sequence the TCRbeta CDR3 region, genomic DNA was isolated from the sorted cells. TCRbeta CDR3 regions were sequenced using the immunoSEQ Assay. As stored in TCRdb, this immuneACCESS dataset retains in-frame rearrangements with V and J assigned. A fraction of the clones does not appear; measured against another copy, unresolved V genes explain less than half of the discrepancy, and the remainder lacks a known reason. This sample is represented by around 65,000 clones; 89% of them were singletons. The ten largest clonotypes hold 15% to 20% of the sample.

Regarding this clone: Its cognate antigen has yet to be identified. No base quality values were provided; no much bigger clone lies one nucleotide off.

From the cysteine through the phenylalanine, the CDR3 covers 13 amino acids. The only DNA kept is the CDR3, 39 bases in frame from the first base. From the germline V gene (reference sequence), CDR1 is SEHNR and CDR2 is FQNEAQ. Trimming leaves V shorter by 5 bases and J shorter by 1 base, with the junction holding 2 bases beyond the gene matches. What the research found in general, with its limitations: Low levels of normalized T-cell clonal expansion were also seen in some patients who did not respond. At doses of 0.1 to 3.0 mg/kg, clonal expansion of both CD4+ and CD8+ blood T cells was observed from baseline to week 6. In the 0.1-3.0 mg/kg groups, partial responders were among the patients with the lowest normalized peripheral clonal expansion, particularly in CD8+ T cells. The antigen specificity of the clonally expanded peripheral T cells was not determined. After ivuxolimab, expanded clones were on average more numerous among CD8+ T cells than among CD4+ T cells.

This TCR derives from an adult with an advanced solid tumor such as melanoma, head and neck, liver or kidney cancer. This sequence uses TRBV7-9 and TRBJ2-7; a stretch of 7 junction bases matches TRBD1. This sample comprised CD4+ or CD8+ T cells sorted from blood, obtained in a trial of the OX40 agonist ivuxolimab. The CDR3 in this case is CASSRDSSYEQYF. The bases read TGTGCCAGCAGCCGGGACAGTTCCTACGAGCAGTACTTC.